This T cell receptor beta chain was identified during a study of T cells after yellow fever vaccination. From the 5' RACE reads, TCRdb called clonotypes with MiXCR, one entry per CDR3 protein. This sample has roughly 500,000 distinct CDR3 sequences; 15% to 20% occur once, and the top ten carry roughly an eighth. This clonotype was detected only a few times. Deletions cut 4 bases from V and 10 bases from J, with 20 bases between. The CDR3 sequence is 16 residues long. CDR1 and CDR2 (germline): MNHEY, SMNVEV (reference sequence). Sequences were derived from PBMCs, sampled 15 days after the yellow fever booster vaccination. The TCR was taken from a man younger than 40 who received the YFV17D yellow fever vaccine. V is TRBV27 and J is TRBJ1-6; the D is unclear. CDR3 DNA sequence: TGTGCCAGCAGTTATGAAGCCGAGAGGGTAGGATCACCCCTCCACTTT. Protein product: CASSYEAERVGSPLHF.